These 29 T cell receptor beta chains originate from one sample sequenced in a study of sequential checkpoint blockade in melanoma. Method: immunoSEQ multiplex PCR; TCRdb's copy keeps in-frame clones and lacks some. The sample includes approximately 40,000 clones, 75% to 90% of them seen just once. Treatment meaning: randomized to nivolumab then ipilimumab (arm A) or the reverse (arm B). The sample here was CD8+ T cells sorted from blood (inferred from file names), taken from a patient given nivolumab and ipilimumab in sequence. The receptors shown here come from a human donor with melanoma.

V usage is TRBV7-9 and J usage is TRBJ2-5, with TRBD2 matching over 10 bases. Germline lookup yields CDR1 SEHNR and CDR2 FQNEAQ (reference sequence). The CDR3 consists of 15 residues. With 1 base clipped from V and 6 bases from J, the junction kept 5 bases outside the gene matches. CDR3 DNA: TGTGCCAGCAGCTTAGTGGCTAGCGGGGGACAGACCCAGTACTTC. It codes for CASSLVASGGQTQYF.

The J gene is TRBJ2-1, the V gene TRBV11-2, with 7 bases identical to TRBD1. After removal of 5 bases from V and 8 bases from J, the junction contained 3 bases not matched to a gene. The CDR3 contains 12 residues. CDR1 is SGHAT and CDR2 is FQNNGV in the germline V gene. CDR3: CASSTGVHEQFF. The CDR3 region has the DNA TGTGCCAGCAGCACAGGGGTTCATGAGCAGTTCTTC.

The V and J genes are TRBV5-1 and TRBJ2-7; the match to TRBD2 covers 13 bases. V gave up 0 bases and J gave up 2 bases; unmatched junction bases: 14. The CDR3 runs 20 residues. Germline CDR1 and CDR2: SGHRS and YFSETQ. CDR3 DNA sequence: TGCGCCAGCAGCTTGGGGGCAAGGACTAGCGGGAGTGGGGGGACCTACGAGCAGTACTTC. Translated: CASSLGARTSGSGGTYEQYF.

This sequence joins TRBV5-4 and TRBJ2-1; D not certain. Trimming cost V 7 bases and J 7 bases, with 9 bases left between them. The CDR3 is made up of 11 amino acids. CDR1 is SGHNT and CDR2 is YYREEE in the germline V gene (reference sequence). The CDR3 is CASSMFNEQFF. The DNA of the CDR3 is TGTGCCAGCTCTATGTTTAATGAGCAGTTCTTC. Full variable domain (rest looked up from reference TRBV5-4 and TRBJ2-1): ETGVTQSPTHLIKTRGQQVTLRCSSQSGHNTVSWYQQALGQGPQFIFQYYREEENGRGNFPPRFSGLQFPNYSSELNVNALELDDSALYLCASSMFNEQFFGPGTRLTVL.

This clone was detected only a few times. The chain is built from TRBV5-1 and TRBJ1-1, with 8 bases matching TRBD1. This CDR3 has 17 amino acids. Germline V CDR1 and CDR2: SGHRS, YFSETQ. The trim removed 5 bases at V and 6 bases at J, leaving 18 bases unmatched. CDR3 sequence reads: CASSQLRTGGGRAEAFF. The CDR3 DNA follows: TGCGCCAGCAGTCAGCTTCGCACAGGGGGAGGACGCGCTGAAGCTTTCTTT.

The genes are TRBV7-2 and TRBJ2-7, with TRBD2 matching over 12 bases. The CDR3 spans 16 residues. The J segment lost 1 base and the V segment lost 1 base, leaving 2 bases of the junction unmatched. The V gene's germline CDR1 is SGHTA and CDR2 FQGNSA. The CDR3 DNA is TGTGCCAGCAGCTTAGGGGGACTAGCGGGTTCCTACGAGCAGTACTTC. This codes for CASSLGGLAGSYEQYF.

The chain couples TRBV6-1 to TRBJ1-2; no firm D call. Germline assignment: CDR1 MNHNS and CDR2 SASEGT. V was pared by 3 bases and J by 2 bases, with 7 bases between. This CDR3 has 13 residues. CDR3 in amino acids: CASSDYRNYGYTF. The CDR3 DNA follows: TGTGCCAGCAGTGACTACCGCAACTATGGCTACACCTTC.

The CDR3 loop is CSVETGGVAFF. The CDR3 DNA is TGCAGCGTTGAAACAGGGGGTGTTGCTTTCTTT. The chain couples TRBV29-1 to TRBJ1-1; TRBD1 matches 8 bases. CDR1 and CDR2 (germline): SQVTM, ANQGSEA. The length of the CDR3 is 11 residues. Unmatched junction bases numbered 4, after V lost 2 bases and J lost 11 bases.

V is TRBV9 and J is TRBJ2-2; 9 bases fit TRBD1. CDR1 is SGDLS and CDR2 is YYNGEE in the germline V gene. The CDR3 loop spans 15 amino acids. The V and J ends lost 2 bases and 6 bases, in that order; junction bases with no gene match: 5. The chain's CDR3 is CASSVGTGKAGELFF. The CDR3 nucleotides read TGTGCCAGCAGCGTTGGGACAGGGAAGGCCGGGGAGCTGTTTTTT.

The chain carries TRBV9 and TRBJ2-3, with 9 bases identical to TRBD2. Trimming removed 3 bases from V and 4 bases from J; junction bases left unmatched: 0. The V gene's germline CDR1 is SGDLS and CDR2 YYNGEE. The CDR3 runs to 13 residues. In DNA, the CDR3 is TGTGCCAGCAGCGGACTAGCGGCAGATACGCAGTATTTT. It codes for CASSGLAADTQYF. The whole variable domain, remainder taken from reference TRBV9 and TRBJ2-3, is DSGVTQTPKHLITATGQRVTLRCSPRSGDLSVYWYQQSLDQGLQFLIQYYNGEERAKGNILERFSAQQFPDLHSELNLSSLELGDSALYFCASSGLAADTQYFGPGTRLTVL.

This chain uses TRBV5-6 with TRBJ2-1; 12 bases agree with TRBD2. Germline trimming cut 5 bases from V and 0 bases from J; bases unmatched to any gene: 3. This CDR3 spans 16 amino acids. In germline, CDR1 is SGHDT, CDR2 YYEEEE. Written as DNA, the CDR3 is TGTGCCAGCAGTCTAGCGGGGGGGAACTCCTACAATGAGCAGTTCTTC. It encodes CASSLAGGNSYNEQFF.

For this clone: One junction end does not reproduce the germline sequence, and a read error may be involved. In nucleotides, the CDR3 is TGTGCTAGCAGCCCAGACAGTTCTGAGACCCAGTACTTC. It translates to CASSPDSSETQYF. This chain joins TRBV7-7 and TRBJ2-5, with a tentative D call TRBD1 (5 bases). The germline V gene encodes CDR1 SSHAT and CDR2 FNYEAQ (reference sequence). CDR3 length: 13 amino acids. The full variable domain, completed using reference TRBV7-7 and TRBJ2-5, is GAGVSQSPRYKVTKRGQDVTLRCDPISSHATLYWYQQALGQGPEFLTYFNYEAQPDKSGLPSDRFSAERPEGSISTLTIQRTEQRDSAMYRCASSPDSSETQYFGPGTRLLVL.

The chain carries TRBV27 and TRBJ2-2, with 7 bases matching TRBD2. The CDR3 extends over 13 amino acids. V shed 0 bases, J shed 8 bases, and the junction held 0 bases outside the gene matches. Germline V gene lookup returns CDR1 MNHEY and CDR2 SMNVEV (reference sequence). CDR3 bases: TGTGCCAGCAGTTTATCGCGGGGGGGGGAGCTGTTTTTT. This codes for CASSLSRGGELFF.

The genes are TRBV5-1 and TRBJ2-3; D is ambiguous. The germline V gene encodes CDR1 SGHRS and CDR2 YFSETQ. This CDR3 contains 16 residues. Trimming cost V 0 bases and J 4 bases, with 15 bases left between them. The DNA for the CDR3 is TGCGCCAGCAGCTTGGCCATAACCCCACTTGCAGATACGCAGTATTTT. Translating it yields CASSLAITPLADTQYF.

This clone was picked up a small number of times. CDR3 bases: TGTGCCAGCAGGCCCGGACAGCTATCAGGGCCCCAGCATTTT. Protein sequence: CASRPGQLSGPQHF. The chain combines TRBV6-6 with TRBJ1-5; possibly TRBD1 for D (6 bases). This CDR3 is built from 14 residues. The germline V gene encodes CDR1 MNHNY and CDR2 SVGAGI (reference sequence). Trimming left V 6 bases short and J 9 bases short, with 18 bases between.

The chain uses TRBV7-8 and TRBJ2-1; 8 bases fit TRBD1. This CDR3 has 15 residues. Germline V gene lookup returns CDR1 SGHVS and CDR2 FQNEAQ. J gave up 4 bases and V 5 bases, and 7 bases lay outside the gene matches. The CDR3 region is CASSHRDRLYNEQFF. DNA for the CDR3: TGTGCCAGCAGCCACCGGGACAGGCTTTACAATGAGCAGTTCTTC.

The V call is TRBV5-4, the J call TRBJ1-2; D perhaps matches TRBD1 (5 bases). The CDR3 totals 16 residues. Germline V gives CDR1 SGHNT, CDR2 YYREEE (reference sequence). V was clipped by 2 bases and J by 6 bases, with 20 bases between them. The CDR3 spells CASSLPTIPGGDGYTF. DNA of the CDR3: TGTGCCAGCAGCTTACCTACCATTCCGGGGGGAGATGGCTACACCTTC.

J is TRBJ1-4 and V is TRBV5-6; a weak D match, TRBD1 (5 bases). Germline assignment: CDR1 SGHDT and CDR2 YYEEEE. This CDR3 is 18 amino acids long. The V end lost 5 bases, the J end lost 0 bases, and 20 bases lay between the germline ends. The CDR3 loop is CASSHGRGTAATNEKLFF. CDR3 DNA: TGTGCCAGCAGTCATGGGCGGGGGACCGCAGCAACTAATGAAAAACTGTTTTTT.

V is TRBV27 and J is TRBJ2-1; D is perhaps TRBD1 (6 bases). The CDR3 length is 14 residues. Germline-derived CDR1 and CDR2 are MNHEY and SMNVEV (reference sequence). Deletions cut 3 bases from V and 6 bases from J, with 12 bases between. This CDR3 is CASSFGAGVNEQFF. DNA of the CDR3: TGTGCCAGCAGTTTCGGGGCAGGGGTCAATGAGCAGTTCTTC.

The gene calls are TRBV28 and TRBJ2-2; 7 nucleotides align to TRBD1. The CDR3 contains 21 residues. V shed 2 bases, J shed 5 bases, and the junction held 23 bases outside the gene matches. Germline CDR1 is MDHEN and CDR2 is SYDVKM. CDR3 DNA: TGTGCCAGCAGTTTACCCAGAGGTGTTGTAGAAGGGGGCGAAGGTACCGGGGAGCTGTTTTTT. This sequence encodes CASSLPRGVVEGGEGTGELFF.

The genes are TRBV7-9 and TRBJ2-2; D is uncertain. The V end was cut by 5 bases, the J end by 13 bases, with 23 bases between. The CDR3 contains 15 residues. Germline-derived CDR1 and CDR2 are SEHNR and FQNEAQ (reference sequence). DNA of the CDR3: TGTGCCAGCAGCCCGCCCGGCGCCCAGCAGGATAGGCTGTTTTTT. The encoded protein is CASSPPGAQQDRLFF.

The chain recombines TRBV15 with TRBJ1-5, with TRBD1 matching 7 bases. The germline CDR1 and CDR2 sequences are LNHNV and YYDKDF (reference sequence). The ends lost 4 bases at V and 6 bases at J; junction bases unmatched: 12. The CDR3 is made up of 16 amino acids. The CDR3 here is CATSIFVSGGSQPQHF. Here the CDR3 DNA reads TGTGCCACCAGCATTTTTGTTTCAGGGGGAAGTCAGCCCCAGCATTTT.

This clone was counted only a few times. This chain uses TRBV4-1 with TRBJ2-2; possible D gene TRBD1, 5 bases. Trimming took 3 bases from V and 1 from J, leaving 6 bases between them. This CDR3 is built from 14 residues. The germline gives CDR1 MGHRA, CDR2 YSYEKL. DNA of the CDR3: TGCGCCAGCAGCCACACAGGGAACACCGGGGAGCTGTTTTTT. It specifies CASSHTGNTGELFF.

The chain recombines TRBV7-8 with TRBJ2-1; no firm D call. Germline V gives CDR1 SGHVS, CDR2 FQNEAQ. Trimming took off 5 bases at V and 9 bases at J, with 8 bases between the two ends. CDR3 length equals 11 residues. CDR3 in DNA: TGTGCCAGCAGCCCCCTCAGTGAGCAGTTCTTC. Translated, it gives CASSPLSEQFF.

V and J are TRBV9 and TRBJ2-1, with TRBD1 identical over 7 bases. The CDR3 length is 14 residues. The V and J ends lost 4 bases and 3 bases, in that order; junction bases with no gene match: 4. CDR1 and CDR2 (germline): SGDLS, YYNGEE. The CDR3 DNA reads as TGTGCCAGCAGCCCAGGGACAGTCTACAATGAGCAGTTCTTC. Translation: CASSPGTVYNEQFF.

This sequence joins TRBV19 and TRBJ2-3, with 11 nucleotides matching TRBD2. Germline V gene lookup returns CDR1 LNHDA and CDR2 SQIVND (reference sequence). The CDR3 loop spans 14 amino acids. Trimming took 5 bases from V and 6 from J; bases not matched to a gene: 4. CDR3: CASSLAGGSDTQYF. The CDR3 nucleotides read TGTGCCAGTAGTTTAGCGGGAGGGTCGGATACGCAGTATTTT.

This chain connects TRBV27 to TRBJ2-2, with D tentatively TRBD2 (6 bases). The CDR3 is 13 amino acids. CDR1 is MNHEY and CDR2 is SMNVEV in the germline V gene (reference sequence). The V end lost 6 bases, the J end lost 4 bases, and 9 bases lay between the germline ends. The CDR3 protein is CASSWGGTGELFF. CDR3 nucleotides: TGTGCCAGCAGCTGGGGAGGCACCGGGGAGCTGTTTTTT.

The rearrangement uses TRBV27 and TRBJ2-2, with 14 bases matching TRBD2. The CDR3 length is 20 residues. V shed 7 bases and J 4 bases; nucleotides not matched to a gene: 17. CDR1 and CDR2 from the germline V gene are MNHEY and SMNVEV (reference sequence). CDR3 nucleotide sequence: TGTGCCAGCAACCTAAACGGGAGGGGACTAGCGGGAGTCTCCACCGGGGAGCTGTTTTTT. It specifies CASNLNGRGLAGVSTGELFF.

The rearrangement links TRBV19 to TRBJ2-7, with D possibly matching TRBD2 (5 bases). The CDR3 runs 15 residues. CDR1 is LNHDA, CDR2 SQIVND, per germline (reference sequence). The germline V and J ends were trimmed by 6 bases and 2 bases, with 17 bases remaining between them. For the CDR3, the DNA is TGTGCCAGTAGCTCATCAATAGCGCCTACCTACGAGCAGTACTTC. This codes for CASSSSIAPTYEQYF.